These 18 T cell receptor beta chains were sequenced from one sample in a study of neurological immune-mediated disorders. TCRdb itself ran the 5' RACE reads through MiXCR, one entry per CDR3 protein. The sample records some 30,000 distinct CDR3 sequences, over 20% being singletons. Sample: PBMCs. Receptors originate from a woman aged 60-75 years in good health.

V gene TRBV6-2 or TRBV6-3 combines with J gene TRBJ2-1; tentatively, D is TRBD1 (5 bases). The germline V and J ends were trimmed by 7 bases and 6 bases, with 10 bases remaining between them. The germline V gene encodes CDR1 MNHEY and CDR2 SVGEGT. The CDR3 length is 12 residues. The CDR3 loop reads CASNNRINEQFF. DNA of the CDR3: TGTGCCAGCAATAACAGGATCAATGAGCAGTTCTTC.

This clonotype was recorded many times. The chain recombines TRBV20-1 with TRBJ1-6; TRBD1 agrees at 7 bases. This CDR3 comprises 17 residues. Germline CDR1 is DFQATT and CDR2 is SNEGSKA (reference sequence). The V segment lost 6 bases and the J segment 0 bases; nucleotides outside the gene matches: 11. Here the CDR3 reads CSARKGARSSYNSPLHF. The CDR3 DNA follows: TGCAGTGCCAGGAAGGGGGCGAGGAGCTCCTATAATTCACCCCTCCACTTT.

This clonotype is categorized as medium-sized. The CDR3 here is CASSLGLSYEQYF. In DNA form, the CDR3 reads TGTGCCAGCAGTTTAGGACTCTCCTACGAGCAGTACTTC. The chain employs TRBV28 and TRBJ2-7; possibly TRBD2 for D (5 bases). Germline CDR1 reads MDHEN; CDR2 reads SYDVKM. This CDR3 contains 13 residues. V lost 2 bases, J lost 0 bases, and 5 bases lay in between.

This clonotype was counted at least ten times. The CDR3 nucleotides read TGTGCCAGCAGCTCTCGATTAACACACAACGAGCAGTACTTC. This gives the protein CASSSRLTHNEQYF. The gene calls are TRBV5-8 and TRBJ2-7; D is undetermined. Germline V CDR1 and CDR2: SGHTS, YDEGEE. Trimming removed 3 bases from V and 5 bases from J, with 15 bases in between. The CDR3 length is 14 residues. The complete variable domain, with remaining parts taken from reference TRBV5-8 and TRBJ2-7, reads EAGVTQSPTHLIKTRGQQATLRCSPISGHTSVYWYQQALGLGLQFLLWYDEGEERNRGNFPPRFSGRQFPNYSSELNVNALELEDSALYLCASSSRLTHNEQYFGPGTRLTVT.

The sample holds many counts of this clonotype. The chain joins TRBV29-1 to TRBJ2-7; D possibly corresponds to TRBD2 (6 bases). CDR1 SQVTM and CDR2 ANQGSEA come from the germline V gene. The CDR3 has 12 amino acids. V was trimmed by 7 bases and J by 6 bases, leaving 16 bases between them. Here the CDR3 reads CSAGTGGSEQYF. CDR3 coding DNA: TGCAGCGCTGGGACCGGGGGATCCGAGCAGTACTTC.

The sample holds many counts of this clonotype. The gene calls are TRBV6-2 or TRBV6-3 and TRBJ1-5; D unclear. Germline lookup yields CDR1 MNHEY and CDR2 SVGEGT. Trimming took 4 bases from V and 4 from J, leaving 11 bases between them. The CDR3 is 14 amino acids. CDR3 amino acids: CASSSRASNQPQHF. CDR3 DNA sequence: TGTGCCAGCAGTTCGCGGGCCTCTAATCAGCCCCAGCATTTT.

This clonotype showed up just once. Since a much larger clone is just one base distant, this may be a read error. The chain is built from TRBV5-1 and TRBJ1-2; D unclear. This CDR3 region has 13 residues. The germline V gene encodes CDR1 SGHRS and CDR2 YFSETQ. The CDR3: CASSLESRYVYTF. The DNA of the CDR3 is TGCGCCAGCAGCTTGGAGTCCCGCTATGTCTACACCTTC.

This clonotype has at least ten counts. The V call is TRBV5-1, the J call TRBJ2-2, with TRBD2 identical over 10 bases. CDR1 SGHRS and CDR2 YFSETQ come from the germline V gene. J lost 7 bases, V lost 4 bases, and 7 bases had no gene match. The CDR3 length is 15 residues. The CDR3 reads CASSTLAGAGGELFF. For the CDR3, the DNA is TGCGCCAGCAGCACCCTAGCGGGGGCAGGCGGGGAGCTGTTTTTT.

This clonotype was detected ten times or more. Here the CDR3 DNA reads TGCGCCAGCAGCCAAAGCGCCACGGCCAGGGACGACGAGCAGTACTTC. The encoded protein is CASSQSATARDDEQYF. The V gene is TRBV4-3, the J gene TRBJ2-7; D is possibly TRBD1 or TRBD2 (5 bases each). The CDR3 totals 16 residues. Germline V lookup: CDR1 LGHNA, CDR2 YSLEER. V was cut by 2 bases and J by 5 bases, with 19 bases left in between.

This clonotype came up many times. This chain uses TRBV5-6 with TRBJ1-5; 10 bases fit TRBD1. CDR1 and CDR2 (germline): SGHDT, YYEEEE. The CDR3 covers 14 residues. The V gene end was trimmed by 4 bases and the J gene end by 6 bases; junction bases not matched to a gene: 4. CDR3 sequence (DNA): TGTGCCAGCAGCCGGGACAGGGGAGGTCAGCCCCAGCATTTT. Its translation is CASSRDRGGQPQHF.

The chain joins TRBV7-3 to TRBJ2-1, with TRBD2 matching 8 bases. After removal of 6 bases from V and 5 bases from J, the junction contained 9 bases not matched to a gene. Germline V gene data show CDR1 as SGHTA and CDR2 as FQGTGA. This CDR3 comprises 15 residues. The CDR3 DNA reads TGTGCCAGCAGTCGCAGCGGGAGAGACCACAATGAGCAGTTCTTC. As protein: CASSRSGRDHNEQFF.

This clonotype was observed once. J is TRBJ1-2 and V is TRBV14; D may be TRBD1 (5 bases). Per germline, CDR1 SGHDN and CDR2 FVKESK. The CDR3 contains 15 residues. With 3 bases removed from V and 7 bases from J, the gap between germline ends came to 18 bases. As DNA, the CDR3 is TGTGCCAGCAGCCAGGCAGGGTATATCATCGGTGGCTACACCTTC. This gives the protein CASSQAGYIIGGYTF.

This clonotype was seen ten or more times. The chain joins TRBV28 to TRBJ2-7; D is perhaps TRBD1 (5 bases). This CDR3 is built from 14 residues. V was clipped by 1 base and J by 2 bases, with 9 bases between them. Germline V gives CDR1 MDHEN, CDR2 SYDVKM. CDR3: CASSLLEGAYEQYF. The CDR3 coding sequence is TGTGCCAGCAGTTTATTAGAAGGGGCCTACGAGCAGTACTTC.

Notes on this clonotype: Germline and junction disagree at one end, which may indicate a read error. The gene calls are TRBV5-1 and TRBJ2-3; D gene ambiguous. The CDR3 sequence is 15 residues long. The V gene's germline CDR1 is SGHRS and CDR2 YFSETQ. CDR3 sequence (DNA): TGCGCCAGCAGCACCATACAGCTTTCCACATATACGCAGTATTTT. Translated: CASSTIQLSTYTQYF.

This clonotype was counted at least ten times. The chain employs TRBV6-5 and TRBJ2-5; tentative D call: TRBD2 (6 bases). The CDR3 runs 16 residues. Germline V gives CDR1 MNHEY, CDR2 SVGAGI. V lost 2 bases and J 3 bases, leaving 16 bases between the germline ends. CDR3 region: CASSYGLGGGEETQYF. CDR3 DNA sequence: TGTGCCAGCAGTTACGGGCTCGGTGGCGGGGAAGAGACCCAGTACTTC.

This clonotype is deemed medium-sized. The V gene is TRBV12-3 or TRBV12-4, the J gene TRBJ1-6; D gene ambiguous. V lost 6 bases and J lost 7, with 4 bases in between. CDR3 size: 11 residues. DNA for the CDR3: TGTGCCAGCAGCGGGAATTCACCCCTCCACTTT. This sequence encodes CASSGNSPLHF.

CDR3 DNA sequence: TGTGCCAGTAGGACTAGCCGGGGTGACAACAATGAGCAGTTCTTC. Translated, it gives CASRTSRGDNNEQFF. The J gene is TRBJ2-1, the V gene TRBV11-2; TRBD2 aligns across 8 bases. The germline gives CDR1 SGHAT, CDR2 FQNNGV. V gave up 9 bases and J gave up 5 bases; unmatched junction bases: 12. This CDR3 is built from 15 residues. The whole variable domain, remainder taken from reference TRBV11-2 and TRBJ2-1, is EAGVAQSPRYKIIEKRQSVAFWCNPISGHATLYWYQQILGQGPKLLIQFQNNGVVDDSQLPKDRFSAERLKGVDSTLKIQPAKLEDSAVYLCASRTSRGDNNEQFFGPGTRLTVL.

In this sample, this clonotype turned up once. The genes are TRBV27 and TRBJ2-7; D ambiguous. From germline, CDR1 is MNHEY and CDR2 SMNVEV (reference sequence). The length of the CDR3 is 14 residues. Between the trimmed V and J ends, which lost 0 bases and 0 bases, there was a span of 6 bases. CDR3 nucleotide sequence: TGTGCCAGCAGTTTATCCAGGAGCTCCTACGAGCAGTACTTC. Encoded protein: CASSLSRSSYEQYF.